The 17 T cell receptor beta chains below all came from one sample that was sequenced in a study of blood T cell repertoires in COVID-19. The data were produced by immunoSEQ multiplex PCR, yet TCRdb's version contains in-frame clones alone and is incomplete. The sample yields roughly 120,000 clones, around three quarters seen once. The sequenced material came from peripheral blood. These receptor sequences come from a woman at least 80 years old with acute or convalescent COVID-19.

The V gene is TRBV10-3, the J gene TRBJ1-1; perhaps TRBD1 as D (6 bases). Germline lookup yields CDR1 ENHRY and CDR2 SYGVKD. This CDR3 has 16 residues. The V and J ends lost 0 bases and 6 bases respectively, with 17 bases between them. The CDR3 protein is CAISESVRGQSAEAFF. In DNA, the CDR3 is TGTGCCATCAGTGAGTCGGTCAGAGGACAGAGTGCTGAAGCTTTCTTT.

The DNA of the CDR3 is TGTGCCAGCCGGGAGGAGGGATATGGCTACACCTTC. Its translation is CASREEGYGYTF. This chain connects TRBV25-1 to TRBJ1-2; no definite D call. The CDR3 length is 12 residues. Deletions cut 8 bases from V and 5 bases from J, with 12 bases between. From germline, CDR1 is MGHDK and CDR2 SYGVNS.

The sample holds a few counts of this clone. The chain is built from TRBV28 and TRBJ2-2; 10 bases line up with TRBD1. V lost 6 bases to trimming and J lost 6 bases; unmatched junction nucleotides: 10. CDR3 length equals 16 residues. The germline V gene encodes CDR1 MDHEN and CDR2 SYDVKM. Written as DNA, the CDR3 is TGTGCCAGCAGATTCGTCGACAGGGGGCGTGCCGGGGAGCTGTTTTTT. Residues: CASRFVDRGRAGELFF.

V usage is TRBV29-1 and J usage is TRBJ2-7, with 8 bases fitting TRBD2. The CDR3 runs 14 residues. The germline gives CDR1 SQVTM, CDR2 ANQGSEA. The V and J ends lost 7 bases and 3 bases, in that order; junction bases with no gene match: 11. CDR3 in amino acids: CSAKSGLGVYEQYF. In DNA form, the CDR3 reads TGCAGCGCAAAATCGGGACTAGGTGTCTACGAGCAGTACTTC.

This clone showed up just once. DNA of the CDR3: TGTGCCAGCAGCCTAAACACAGGGCTCACTGAAGCTTTCTTT. Amino acid sequence: CASSLNTGLTEAFF. The chain uses TRBV2 and TRBJ1-1; D might be TRBD1 (6 bases). This CDR3 contains 14 residues. The germline V gene has CDR1 SNHLY and CDR2 FYNNEI. The V gene lost 6 bases and the J gene lost 4 bases, with 15 bases spanning the gap.

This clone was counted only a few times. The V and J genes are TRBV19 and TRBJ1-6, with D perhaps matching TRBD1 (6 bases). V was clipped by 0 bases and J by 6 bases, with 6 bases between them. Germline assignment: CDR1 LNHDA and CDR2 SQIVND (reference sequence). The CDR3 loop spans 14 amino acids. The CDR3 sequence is CASSIDRGNSPLHF. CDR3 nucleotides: TGTGCCAGTAGTATAGACAGGGGTAATTCACCCCTCCACTTT.

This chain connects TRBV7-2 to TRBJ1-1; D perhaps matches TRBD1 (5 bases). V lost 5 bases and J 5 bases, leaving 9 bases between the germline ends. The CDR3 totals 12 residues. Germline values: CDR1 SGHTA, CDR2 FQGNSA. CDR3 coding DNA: TGTGCCAGCAGCCCACGGGGGACTGAAGCTTTCTTT. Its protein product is CASSPRGTEAFF.

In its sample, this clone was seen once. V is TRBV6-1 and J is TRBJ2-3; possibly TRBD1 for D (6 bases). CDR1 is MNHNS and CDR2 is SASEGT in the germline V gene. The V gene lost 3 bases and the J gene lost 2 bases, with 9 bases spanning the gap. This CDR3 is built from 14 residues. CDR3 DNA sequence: TGTGCCAGCAGTGAGGCAGGGGACACAGATACGCAGTATTTT. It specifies CASSEAGDTDTQYF.

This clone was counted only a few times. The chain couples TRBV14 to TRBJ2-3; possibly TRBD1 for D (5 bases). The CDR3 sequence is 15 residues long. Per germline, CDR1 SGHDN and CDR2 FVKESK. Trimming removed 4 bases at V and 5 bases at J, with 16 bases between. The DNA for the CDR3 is TGTGCCAGCAGCCCCCGGACACCAGCCCTAGATACGCAGTATTTT. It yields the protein CASSPRTPALDTQYF.

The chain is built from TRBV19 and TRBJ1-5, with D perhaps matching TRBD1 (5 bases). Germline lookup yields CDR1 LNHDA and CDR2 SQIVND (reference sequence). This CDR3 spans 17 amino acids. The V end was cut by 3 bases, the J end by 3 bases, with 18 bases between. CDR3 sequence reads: CASSIYGQGRDNQPQHF. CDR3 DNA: TGTGCCAGTAGTATCTACGGCCAGGGTCGCGACAATCAGCCCCAGCATTTT.

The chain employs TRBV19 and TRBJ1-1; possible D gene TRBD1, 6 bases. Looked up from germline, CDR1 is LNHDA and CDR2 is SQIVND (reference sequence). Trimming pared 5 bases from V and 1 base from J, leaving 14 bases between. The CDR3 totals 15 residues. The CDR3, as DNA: TGTGCCAGTAGTTCGACCTCGGACAGGAACACTGAAGCTTTCTTT. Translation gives CASSSTSDRNTEAFF.

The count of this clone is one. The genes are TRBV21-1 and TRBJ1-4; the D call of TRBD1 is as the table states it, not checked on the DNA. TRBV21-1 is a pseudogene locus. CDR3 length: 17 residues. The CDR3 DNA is TGTGCCAGCACCTATATGAAGAACAGGGGAACTAATGAAAAACTGTTTTTT. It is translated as CASTYMKNRGTNEKLFF.

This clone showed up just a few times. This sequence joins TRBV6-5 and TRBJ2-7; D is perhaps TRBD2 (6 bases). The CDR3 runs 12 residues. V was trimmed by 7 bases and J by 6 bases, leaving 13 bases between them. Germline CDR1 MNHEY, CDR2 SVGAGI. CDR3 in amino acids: CASTEGRAEQYF. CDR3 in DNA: TGTGCCAGCACGGAGGGACGGGCCGAGCAGTACTTC.

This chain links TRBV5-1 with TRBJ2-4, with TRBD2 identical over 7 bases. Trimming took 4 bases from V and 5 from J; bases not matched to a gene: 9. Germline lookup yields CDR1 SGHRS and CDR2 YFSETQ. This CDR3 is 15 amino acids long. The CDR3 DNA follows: TGCGCCAGCAGCGTGGCGGGTCTAGCGGAAAACATTCAGTACTTC. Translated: CASSVAGLAENIQYF.

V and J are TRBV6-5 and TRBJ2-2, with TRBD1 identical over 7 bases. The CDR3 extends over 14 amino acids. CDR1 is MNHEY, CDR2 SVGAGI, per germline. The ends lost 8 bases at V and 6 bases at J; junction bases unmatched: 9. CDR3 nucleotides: TGTGCCAGCTCGAGGGGGCAGGGGTCCGGGGAGCTGTTTTTT. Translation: CASSRGQGSGELFF.

In nucleotides, the CDR3 is TGTGCCAGCAGCCCACTAGCGGGCATGTACAATGAGCAGTTCTTC. Encoded protein: CASSPLAGMYNEQFF. The chain couples TRBV6-2 or TRBV6-3 to TRBJ2-1; TRBD2 agrees at 9 bases. Unmatched junction bases numbered 7, after V lost 6 bases and J lost 4 bases. This CDR3 is 15 amino acids long. The germline V gene encodes CDR1 MNHEY and CDR2 SVGEGT.

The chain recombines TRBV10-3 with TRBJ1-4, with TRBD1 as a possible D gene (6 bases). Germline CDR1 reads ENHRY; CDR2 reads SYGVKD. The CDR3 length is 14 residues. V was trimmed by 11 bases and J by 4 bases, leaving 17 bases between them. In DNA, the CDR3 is TGTGCCGTCCAGGGGCGTTTTGTTAATGAAAAACTGTTTTTT. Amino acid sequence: CAVQGRFVNEKLFF.